One sample yielded the 23 T cell receptor beta chains listed below, sequenced in a study of CD8 T cells in Susac syndrome (dated by TCRdb to about 2019). Libraries were made using the immunoSEQ multiplex PCR assay. RNA was extracted using the RNeasy kit, and roughly 0.5 to 1 microgram was reverse transcribed with random hexamers. TCRdb reran the public reads through fastp at Q25 and MiXCR, keeping productive beta chains. Entries that share a CDR3 protein sequence are merged under the most common genes and DNA. A total of 150,000 to 200,000 distinct CDR3 sequences appear in this sample, 91% of them only once. 0.087% of the sample belongs to the ten largest clones. Sequencing was performed on CD4+ T cells from PBMCs. All receptors derive from a human donor with Susac syndrome.

This chain joins TRBV12-3 or TRBV12-4 and TRBJ2-3; 13 bases fit TRBD2. With V trimmed by 1 base and J by 5 bases, 0 bases remained unmatched. CDR3 length: 15 amino acids. The CDR3 sequence is CASSLGTSGGDTQYF. The CDR3, as DNA: TGTGCCAGCAGTTTAGGGACTAGCGGGGGAGATACGCAGTATTTT.

The chain employs TRBV4-1 and TRBJ1-1, with D tentatively TRBD1 (5 bases). With 5 bases removed from V and 1 base from J, the gap between germline ends came to 14 bases. Germline CDR1 MGHRA, CDR2 YSYEKL. This CDR3 contains 15 residues. CDR3 in DNA: TGCGCCAGCAGCACCCGATCGACAGAGAACACTGAAGCTTTCTTT. Encoded protein: CASSTRSTENTEAFF.

The genes are TRBV7-9 and TRBJ2-3; D is perhaps TRBD1 or TRBD2 (5 bases each). The ends were cut back, 5 bases at V and 2 bases at J, with 8 bases in the middle. Germline assignment: CDR1 SEHNR and CDR2 FQNEAQ (reference sequence). The CDR3 has 13 amino acids. Here the CDR3 DNA reads TGTGCCAGCAGCCCTGGGACCACAGATACGCAGTATTTT. Protein: CASSPGTTDTQYF.

This clonotype was picked up one time. The chain has TRBV5-4 and TRBJ2-7; 11 bases fit TRBD2. The germline gives CDR1 SGHNT, CDR2 YYREEE (reference sequence). This CDR3 spans 15 amino acids. The V gene end was trimmed by 4 bases and the J gene end by 3 bases; junction bases not matched to a gene: 6. As DNA, the CDR3 is TGTGCCAGCAGCGCAACCGGGACTAGCGGCTACGAGCAGTACTTC. Its translation: CASSATGTSGYEQYF. Combining the CDR3 with reference TRBV5-4 and TRBJ2-7 gives the whole variable domain ETGVTQSPTHLIKTRGQQVTLRCSSQSGHNTVSWYQQALGQGPQFIFQYYREEENGRGNFPPRFSGLQFPNYSSELNVNALELDDSALYLCASSATGTSGYEQYFGPGTRLTVT.

This rearrangement joins TRBV20-1 to TRBJ2-3; 8 nucleotides agree with TRBD1. The CDR3 consists of 17 residues. CDR1 and CDR2 (germline): DFQATT, SNEGSKA (reference sequence). V lost 6 bases and J lost 0; bases outside the gene matches: 14. This chain's CDR3 is CSANPGQERASTDTQYF. CDR3 DNA: TGCAGTGCAAATCCGGGACAGGAGAGAGCTAGCACAGATACGCAGTATTTT.

The chain couples TRBV6-5 to TRBJ1-1; D is perhaps TRBD1 (6 bases). The CDR3 contains 14 residues. V lost 6 bases to trimming and J lost 3 bases, with 14 bases between them. Germline V lookup: CDR1 MNHEY, CDR2 SVGAGI. Here the CDR3 reads CASSPRGADTEAFF. The CDR3 nucleotides are TGTGCCAGCAGCCCGAGGGGGGCTGACACTGAAGCTTTCTTT.

The V call is TRBV12-3 or TRBV12-4, the J call TRBJ1-5; 7 nucleotides match TRBD1. The V and J ends lost 2 bases and 7 bases, in that order; junction bases with no gene match: 5. This CDR3 spans 14 amino acids. The DNA for the CDR3 is TGTGCCAGCAGTTTAACAGGGGACAAGCAGCCCCAGCATTTT. Translation gives CASSLTGDKQPQHF.

This chain uses TRBV29-1 with TRBJ2-3; 9 bases align to TRBD1. The V segment lost 6 bases and the J segment 5 bases; nucleotides outside the gene matches: 6. CDR3 size: 13 residues. CDR1 is SQVTM and CDR2 is ANQGSEA in the germline V gene. Here the CDR3 DNA reads TGCAGCGTCGAACAGGGGGCAGGAGATACGCAGTATTTT. It translates to CSVEQGAGDTQYF.

The V call is TRBV3-1, the J call TRBJ2-7; D is unresolved. The CDR3 covers 13 residues. Per the germline V gene, CDR1 is LGHDT and CDR2 is YNNKEL (reference sequence). Trimming removed 2 bases at V and 4 bases at J, with 9 bases between. The DNA for the CDR3 is TGTGCCAGCAGCCAACACTTCGGGTACGAGCAGTACTTC. It is translated as CASSQHFGYEQYF.

This chain connects TRBV15 to TRBJ2-3, with 11 bases lining up with TRBD2. Germline trimming cut 0 bases from V and 4 bases from J; bases unmatched to any gene: 6. The CDR3 consists of 17 residues. Germline CDR1 and CDR2: LNHNV and YYDKDF (reference sequence). In nucleotides, the CDR3 is TGTGCCACCAGCAGAGATTACCTAGCGGGGGGTTCAGATACGCAGTATTTT. Translation: CATSRDYLAGGSDTQYF.

The gene calls are TRBV7-9 and TRBJ2-3, with TRBD1 identical over 7 bases. Germline lookup yields CDR1 SEHNR and CDR2 FQNEAQ (reference sequence). The trim removed 2 bases at V and 3 bases at J, leaving 5 bases unmatched. This CDR3 is 15 amino acids long. The CDR3 region has the DNA TGTGCCAGCAGCTTAAACAGGGGCGCTACAGATACGCAGTATTTT. This sequence encodes CASSLNRGATDTQYF.

The J gene is TRBJ1-1, the V gene TRBV27; tentative D call: TRBD1 (6 bases). Germline CDR1 reads MNHEY; CDR2 reads SMNVEV (reference sequence). The V and J ends lost 1 base and 2 bases respectively, with 14 bases between them. This CDR3 region has 16 residues. The CDR3 DNA reads TGTGCCAGCAGTTTATTTCCGACAGGACAAAACACTGAAGCTTTCTTT. This codes for CASSLFPTGQNTEAFF.

The chain recombines TRBV20-1 with TRBJ1-5; D unresolved. V was shortened by 7 bases and J by 1 base, with 11 bases between the two germline ends. Germline V CDR1 and CDR2: DFQATT, SNEGSKA (reference sequence). CDR3 length: 13 residues. DNA of the CDR3: TGCAGTGGCGCTCAGTCGAGCAATCAGCCCCAGCATTTT. Amino acids: CSGAQSSNQPQHF.

CDR3: CASSIGQGTYEQYF. In DNA, the CDR3 is TGTGCCAGTAGTATCGGGCAGGGGACCTACGAGCAGTACTTC. The chain uses TRBV19 and TRBJ2-7, with D possibly being TRBD1 (6 bases). The germline gives CDR1 LNHDA, CDR2 SQIVND (reference sequence). The CDR3 covers 14 residues. Trimming took off 3 bases at V and 2 bases at J, with 11 bases between the two ends.

The genes are TRBV28 and TRBJ2-1; 10 nucleotides match TRBD1. The germline V gene has CDR1 MDHEN and CDR2 SYDVKM. V lost 6 bases, J lost 5 bases, and 7 bases stayed unmatched. This CDR3 region has 15 residues. CDR3 coding DNA: TGTGCCAGCAGGGTGACAGGGGGCTGGGACAATGAGCAGTTCTTC. It encodes CASRVTGGWDNEQFF.

V and J are TRBV9 and TRBJ2-1; TRBD2 might be the D (6 bases). Germline V CDR1 and CDR2: SGDLS, YYNGEE. The CDR3 is made up of 15 amino acids. The V end lost 4 bases, the J end lost 4 bases, and 15 bases lay between the germline ends. The CDR3 DNA sequence: TGTGCCAGCAGCCCCCTTGGGGGAGGTTACAATGAGCAGTTCTTC. It specifies CASSPLGGGYNEQFF.

This chain connects TRBV30 to TRBJ1-6; no clear D gene. Trimming stripped 2 bases from V and 5 bases from J, with 13 bases between. Germline assignment: CDR1 GTSNPN and CDR2 SVGIG (reference sequence). The CDR3 has 15 amino acids. CDR3 in amino acids: CAWSRRLGNNSPLHF. CDR3 DNA sequence: TGTGCCTGGAGTCGAAGGTTGGGCAATAATTCACCCCTCCACTTT. Looking up the rest from reference TRBV30 and TRBJ1-6 gives the full variable domain: SQTIHQWPATLVQPVGSPLSLECTVEGTSNPNLYWYRQAAGRGLQLLFYSVGIGQISSEVPQNLSASRPQDRQFILSSKKLLLSDSGFYLCAWSRRLGNNSPLHFGNGTRLTVT.

The chain has TRBV5-1 and TRBJ1-1; D possibly corresponds to TRBD1 (6 bases). V shed 4 bases and J shed 4 bases, with 17 bases lying between them. Germline loops: CDR1 SGHRS, CDR2 YFSETQ. CDR3 length equals 15 residues. In DNA form, the CDR3 reads TGCGCCAGCAGCCTAACCTCCAGGGGCGGCACTGAAGCTTTCTTT. This encodes CASSLTSRGGTEAFF.

This chain links TRBV10-3 with TRBJ2-3, with unresolved D. The CDR3 is 13 residues long. The germline V and J ends were trimmed by 11 bases and 1 base, with 13 bases remaining between them. From germline, CDR1 is ENHRY and CDR2 SYGVKD. The CDR3, as DNA: TGTGCCCACTTCCTCCGCGGCACAGATACGCAGTATTTT. It yields the protein CAHFLRGTDTQYF.

The rearrangement links TRBV29-1 to TRBJ2-7, with 10 bases aligning to TRBD2. V shed 6 bases and J 1 base; nucleotides not matched to a gene: 0. This CDR3 spans 12 amino acids. From germline, CDR1 is SQVTM and CDR2 ANQGSEA. The CDR3 DNA reads TGCAGCGTGGGACTAGCGTCCTACGAGCAGTACTTC. Translated, it gives CSVGLASYEQYF.

This chain connects TRBV19 to TRBJ1-1; 8 nucleotides align to TRBD1. This CDR3 has 13 amino acids. With 10 bases clipped from V and 4 bases from J, the junction kept 8 bases outside the gene matches. Germline loops: CDR1 LNHDA, CDR2 SQIVND (reference sequence). This CDR3 is CATETGAGTEAFF. The CDR3 bases are TGTGCCACTGAGACAGGGGCGGGCACTGAAGCTTTCTTT.

The V and J genes are TRBV20-1 and TRBJ2-1; TRBD2 matches 10 bases. The CDR3 length is 15 residues. In germline, CDR1 is DFQATT, CDR2 SNEGSKA (reference sequence). V trimming: 0 bases; J trimming: 6 bases; junction bases outside the gene matches: 5. The CDR3 protein is CSARDLAGVGNEQFF. CDR3 nucleotide sequence: TGCAGTGCTAGAGATCTAGCGGGAGTTGGCAATGAGCAGTTCTTC.

The chain links TRBV28 to TRBJ2-2; 13 bases are shared with TRBD2. V trimming: 8 bases; J trimming: 7 bases; junction bases outside the gene matches: 10. The germline gives CDR1 MDHEN, CDR2 SYDVKM. This CDR3 has 16 residues. CDR3 region: CASLARLAGGVGELFF. CDR3 nucleotides: TGTGCCAGCCTAGCCAGACTAGCGGGGGGAGTCGGGGAGCTGTTTTTT.